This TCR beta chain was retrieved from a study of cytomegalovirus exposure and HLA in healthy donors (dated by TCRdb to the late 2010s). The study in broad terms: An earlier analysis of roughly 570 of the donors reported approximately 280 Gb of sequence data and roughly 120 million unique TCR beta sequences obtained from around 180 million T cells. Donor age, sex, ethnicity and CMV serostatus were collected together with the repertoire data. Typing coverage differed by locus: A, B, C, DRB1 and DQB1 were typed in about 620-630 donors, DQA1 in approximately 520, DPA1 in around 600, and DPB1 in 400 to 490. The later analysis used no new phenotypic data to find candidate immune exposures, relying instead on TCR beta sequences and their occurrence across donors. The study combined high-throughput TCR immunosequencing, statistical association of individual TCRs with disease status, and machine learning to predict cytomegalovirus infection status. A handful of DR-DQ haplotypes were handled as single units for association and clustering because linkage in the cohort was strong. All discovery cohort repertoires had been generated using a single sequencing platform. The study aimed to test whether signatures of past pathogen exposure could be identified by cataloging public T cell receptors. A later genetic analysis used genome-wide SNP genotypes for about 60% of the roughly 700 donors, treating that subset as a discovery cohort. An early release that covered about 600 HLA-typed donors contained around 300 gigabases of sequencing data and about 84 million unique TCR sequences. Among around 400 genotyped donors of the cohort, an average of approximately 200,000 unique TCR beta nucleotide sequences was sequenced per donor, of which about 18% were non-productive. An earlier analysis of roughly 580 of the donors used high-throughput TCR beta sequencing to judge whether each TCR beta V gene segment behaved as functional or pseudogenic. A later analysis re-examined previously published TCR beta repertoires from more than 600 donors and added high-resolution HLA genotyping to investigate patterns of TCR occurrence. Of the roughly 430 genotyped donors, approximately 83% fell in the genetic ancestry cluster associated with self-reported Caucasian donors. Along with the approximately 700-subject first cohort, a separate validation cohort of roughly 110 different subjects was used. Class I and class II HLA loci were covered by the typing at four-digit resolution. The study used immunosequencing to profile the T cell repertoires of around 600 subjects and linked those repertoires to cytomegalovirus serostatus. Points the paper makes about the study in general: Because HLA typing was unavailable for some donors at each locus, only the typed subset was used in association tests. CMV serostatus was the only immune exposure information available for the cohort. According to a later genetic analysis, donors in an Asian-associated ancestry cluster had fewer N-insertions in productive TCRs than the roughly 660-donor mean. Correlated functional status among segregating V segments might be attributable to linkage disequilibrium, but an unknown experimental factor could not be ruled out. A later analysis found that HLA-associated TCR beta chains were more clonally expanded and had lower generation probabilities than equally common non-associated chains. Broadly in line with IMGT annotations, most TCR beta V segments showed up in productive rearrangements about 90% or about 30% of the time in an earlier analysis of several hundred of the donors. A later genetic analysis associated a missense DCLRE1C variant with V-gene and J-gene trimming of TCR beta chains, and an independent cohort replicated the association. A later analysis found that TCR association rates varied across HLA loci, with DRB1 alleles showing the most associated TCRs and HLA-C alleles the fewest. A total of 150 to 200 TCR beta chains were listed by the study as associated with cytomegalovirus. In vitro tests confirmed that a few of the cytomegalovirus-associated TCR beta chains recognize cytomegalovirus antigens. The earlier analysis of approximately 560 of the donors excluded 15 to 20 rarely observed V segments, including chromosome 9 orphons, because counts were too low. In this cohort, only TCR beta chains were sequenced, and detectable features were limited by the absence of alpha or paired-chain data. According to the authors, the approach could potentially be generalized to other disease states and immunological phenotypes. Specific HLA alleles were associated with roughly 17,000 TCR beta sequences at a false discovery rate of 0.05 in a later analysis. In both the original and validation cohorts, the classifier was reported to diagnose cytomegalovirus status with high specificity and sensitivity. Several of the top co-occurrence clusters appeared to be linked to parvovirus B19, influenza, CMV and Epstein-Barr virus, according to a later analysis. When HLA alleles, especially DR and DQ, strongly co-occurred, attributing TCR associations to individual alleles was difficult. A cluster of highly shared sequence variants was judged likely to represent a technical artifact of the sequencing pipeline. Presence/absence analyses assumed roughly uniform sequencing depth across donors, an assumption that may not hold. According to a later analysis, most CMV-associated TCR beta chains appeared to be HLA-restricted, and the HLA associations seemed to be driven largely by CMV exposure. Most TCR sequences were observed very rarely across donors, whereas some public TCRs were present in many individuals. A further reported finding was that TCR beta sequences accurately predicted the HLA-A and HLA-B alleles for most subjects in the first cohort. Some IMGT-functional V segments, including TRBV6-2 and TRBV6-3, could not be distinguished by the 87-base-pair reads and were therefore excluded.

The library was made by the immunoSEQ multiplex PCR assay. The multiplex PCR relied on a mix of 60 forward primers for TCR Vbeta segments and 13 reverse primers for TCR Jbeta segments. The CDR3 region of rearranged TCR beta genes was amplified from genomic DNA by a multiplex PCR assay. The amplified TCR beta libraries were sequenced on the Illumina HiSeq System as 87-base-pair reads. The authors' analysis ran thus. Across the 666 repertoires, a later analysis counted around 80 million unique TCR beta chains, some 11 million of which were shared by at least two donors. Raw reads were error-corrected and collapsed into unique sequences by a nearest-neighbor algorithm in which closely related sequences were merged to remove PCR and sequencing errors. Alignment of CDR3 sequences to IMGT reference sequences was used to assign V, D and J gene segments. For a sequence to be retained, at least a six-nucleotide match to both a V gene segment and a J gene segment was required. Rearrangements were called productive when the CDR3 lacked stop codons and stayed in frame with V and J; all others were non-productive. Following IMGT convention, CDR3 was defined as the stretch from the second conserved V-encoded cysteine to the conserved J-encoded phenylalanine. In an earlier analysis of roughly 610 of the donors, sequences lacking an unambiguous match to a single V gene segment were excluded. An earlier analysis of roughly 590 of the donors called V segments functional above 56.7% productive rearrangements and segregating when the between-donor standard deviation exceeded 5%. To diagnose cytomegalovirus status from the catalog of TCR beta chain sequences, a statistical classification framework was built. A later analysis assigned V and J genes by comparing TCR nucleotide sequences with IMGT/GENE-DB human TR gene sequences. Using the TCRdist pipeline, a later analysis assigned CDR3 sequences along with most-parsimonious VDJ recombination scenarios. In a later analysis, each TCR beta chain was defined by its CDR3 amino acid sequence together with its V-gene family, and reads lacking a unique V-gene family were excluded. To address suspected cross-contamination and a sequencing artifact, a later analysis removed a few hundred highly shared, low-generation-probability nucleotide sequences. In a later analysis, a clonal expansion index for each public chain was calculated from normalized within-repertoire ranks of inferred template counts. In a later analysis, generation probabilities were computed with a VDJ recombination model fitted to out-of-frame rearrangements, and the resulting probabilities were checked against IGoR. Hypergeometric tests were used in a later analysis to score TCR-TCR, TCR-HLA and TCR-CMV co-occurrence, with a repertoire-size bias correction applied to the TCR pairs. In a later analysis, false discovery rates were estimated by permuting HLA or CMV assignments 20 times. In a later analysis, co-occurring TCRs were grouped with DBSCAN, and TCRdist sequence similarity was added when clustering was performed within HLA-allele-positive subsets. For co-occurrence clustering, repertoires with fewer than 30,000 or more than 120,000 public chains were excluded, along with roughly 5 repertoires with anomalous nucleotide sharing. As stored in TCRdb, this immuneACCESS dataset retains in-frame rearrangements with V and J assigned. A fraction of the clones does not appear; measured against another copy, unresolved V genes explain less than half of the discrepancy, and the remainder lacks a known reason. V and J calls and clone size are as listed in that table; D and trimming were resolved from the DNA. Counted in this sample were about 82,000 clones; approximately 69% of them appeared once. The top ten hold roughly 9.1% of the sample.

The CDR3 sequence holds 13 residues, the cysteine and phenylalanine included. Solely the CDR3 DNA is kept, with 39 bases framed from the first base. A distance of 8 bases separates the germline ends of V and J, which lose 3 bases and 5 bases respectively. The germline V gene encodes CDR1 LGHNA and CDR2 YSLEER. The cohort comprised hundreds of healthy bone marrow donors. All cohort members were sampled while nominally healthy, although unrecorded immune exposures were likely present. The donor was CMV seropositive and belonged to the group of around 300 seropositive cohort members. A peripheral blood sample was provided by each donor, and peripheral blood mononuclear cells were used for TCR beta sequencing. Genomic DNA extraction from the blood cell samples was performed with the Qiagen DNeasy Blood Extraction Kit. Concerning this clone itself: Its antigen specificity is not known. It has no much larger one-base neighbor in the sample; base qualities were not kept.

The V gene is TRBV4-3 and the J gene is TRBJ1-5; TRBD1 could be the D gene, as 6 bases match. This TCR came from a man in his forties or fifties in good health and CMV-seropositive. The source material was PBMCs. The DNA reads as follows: TGCGCCAGCAGCCAGCACAGGGATCAGCCCCAGCATTTT. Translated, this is CASSQHRDQPQHF.